This T cell receptor (beta chain) was profiled in a study of blood T cell repertoires in COVID-19. Study-level information: The United States, Italy and Spain provided the acute and convalescent COVID-19 samples. T cells, B-cell-depleted T cells, or PBMCs provided the cDNA or gDNA that served as material.

The CDR3 loop spans 15 amino acids. Germline CDR1 is LNHDA and CDR2 is SQIVND (reference sequence). V dropped 10 bases and J dropped 1 base, with 19 bases sitting between them. In the original workflow: Quantification of nucleated cells was approximated via reference gene primer amplification. TCRdb keeps only in-frame clones here, not all; method: immunoSEQ multiplex PCR. That table is the source of V, J and clone size, and D and trimming were worked out from the DNA. The sample has a few hundred thousand clones; more than 65% are singletons. The chain combines TRBV19 with TRBJ1-1; a possible D gene is TRBD1 (6 bases). Sequencing was done on a sample of peripheral blood. The TCR sequence derives from a woman older than 75 with acute or convalescent COVID-19. The CDR3 region is CATNNRPTGNTEAFF. For the CDR3, the DNA is TGTGCCACTAACAATCGCCCGACAGGGAACACTGAAGCTTTCTTT.